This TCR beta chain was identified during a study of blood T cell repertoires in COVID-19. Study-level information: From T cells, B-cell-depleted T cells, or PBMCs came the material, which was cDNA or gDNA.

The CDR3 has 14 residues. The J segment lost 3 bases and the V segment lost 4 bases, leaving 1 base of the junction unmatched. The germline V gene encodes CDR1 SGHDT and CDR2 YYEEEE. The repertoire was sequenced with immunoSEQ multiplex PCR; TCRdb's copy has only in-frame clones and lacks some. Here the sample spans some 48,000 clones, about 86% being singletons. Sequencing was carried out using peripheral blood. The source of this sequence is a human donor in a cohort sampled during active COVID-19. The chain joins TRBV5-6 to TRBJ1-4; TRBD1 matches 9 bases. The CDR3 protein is CASSRTGANEKLFF. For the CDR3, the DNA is TGTGCCAGCAGCCGGACAGGGGCTAATGAAAAACTGTTTTTT.